The clone carrying this T cell receptor beta chain occurred once. This sample stems from a study of T cell responses to AZD1222 COVID-19 vaccine. Generated by immunoSEQ multiplex PCR, the TCRdb table keeps only in-frame clones and is missing some. This sample has 150,000 or so clones, with over 80% found just once. This clonotype was sampled from an adult who received the AZD1222 COVID-19 vaccine. Source: peripheral blood, taken 28 days after the second AZD1222 dose.

DNA of the CDR3: TGTGCCAGTAGTATAGGGTTCCGGGGCGCCTACGAGCAGTACTTC. Protein product: CASSIGFRGAYEQYF. The gene calls are TRBV19 and TRBJ2-7; D may correspond to TRBD1 or TRBD2 (5 bases each). The V gene lost 1 base and the J gene lost 2 bases, with 12 bases spanning the gap. The CDR3 contains 15 residues. The V gene's germline CDR1 is LNHDA and CDR2 SQIVND (reference sequence).